This passage covers 18 T cell receptor beta chains from one sample sequenced in a study of OX40 agonist ivuxolimab in advanced cancers. Sequencing was performed with immunoSEQ multiplex PCR; in TCRdb, only in-frame clones are kept and a portion is missing. The sample yields several thousand clones, around 68% seen once. Sequenced material: CD4+ or CD8+ T cells sorted from blood, taken in a trial of the OX40 agonist ivuxolimab. The source is an adult with an advanced solid tumor such as melanoma, head and neck, liver or kidney cancer.

J is TRBJ2-7 and V is TRBV27; TRBD1 might be the D (6 bases). Germline assignment: CDR1 MNHEY and CDR2 SMNVEV (reference sequence). The CDR3 is 14 residues long. The V and J ends lost 5 bases and 6 bases respectively, with 17 bases between them. For the CDR3, the DNA is TGTGCCAGCAGTGCCGGGACAATTCTACGCGAGCAGTACTTC. It translates to CASSAGTILREQYF.

The chain links TRBV11-1 to TRBJ2-7, with D perhaps being TRBD1 or TRBD2 (10 bases each). This CDR3 is built from 17 residues. The germline CDR1 and CDR2 sequences are SGHAT and FQDESV (reference sequence). Trimming shortened V by 1 base and J by 1 base, and 17 bases separated the two germline ends. The DNA of the CDR3 is TGTGCCAGCAGCTTAGGGACAGGGGGACTAGCGTCCTACGAGCAGTACTTC. Translation gives CASSLGTGGLASYEQYF.

The genes are TRBV6-1 and TRBJ1-1, with TRBD1 matching 9 bases. From germline, CDR1 is MNHNS and CDR2 SASEGT. The CDR3 contains 14 residues. The trim removed 4 bases at V and 4 bases at J, leaving 4 bases unmatched. The CDR3 DNA reads as TGTGCCAGCAGTGCCTGGACAGGGGTCACTGAAGCTTTCTTT. This codes for CASSAWTGVTEAFF.

The rearrangement links TRBV10-2 to TRBJ2-1; tentative D call: TRBD2 (6 bases). The CDR3 has 14 residues. V dropped 6 bases and J dropped 3 bases, with 12 bases sitting between them. Germline values: CDR1 WSHSY, CDR2 SAAADI. CDR3 in amino acids: CASSLGRIYNEQFF. The CDR3 DNA is TGCGCCAGCAGCTTAGGGAGGATCTACAATGAGCAGTTCTTC.

This chain links TRBV29-1 with TRBJ1-2; the D is unclear. V was trimmed by 0 bases and J by 3 bases, leaving 5 bases between them. This CDR3 is built from 12 residues. Germline CDR1 is SQVTM and CDR2 is ANQGSEA. CDR3 amino acids: CSVEDLHYGYTF. The CDR3, as DNA: TGCAGCGTTGAAGATCTCCACTATGGCTACACCTTC.

This clone was observed a handful of times. The J gene is TRBJ1-1, the V gene TRBV19; TRBD1 aligns across 9 bases. This CDR3 comprises 13 residues. V gave up 3 bases and J gave up 10 bases; unmatched junction bases: 6. From germline, CDR1 is LNHDA and CDR2 SQIVND (reference sequence). CDR3 in DNA: TGTGCCAGTAGTATTGGGACAGGGTCCGGAGCTTTCTTT. It is translated as CASSIGTGSGAFF.

CDR3 DNA: TGTGCCAGCAGTTCCCGGACAGGGTGGTATGGCTACACCTTC. It specifies CASSSRTGWYGYTF. The chain links TRBV28 to TRBJ1-2; 8 bases agree with TRBD1. This CDR3 region has 14 residues. The junction had 6 bases not matched to a gene; V was cut back by 4 bases and J by 5 bases. Germline assignment: CDR1 MDHEN and CDR2 SYDVKM.

The chain has TRBV11-2 and TRBJ2-7; the D gene is possibly TRBD1 (6 bases). Trimming took off 1 base at V and 3 bases at J, with 13 bases between the two ends. This CDR3 region has 15 residues. Germline CDR1 reads SGHAT; CDR2 reads FQNNGV. CDR3 DNA sequence: TGTGCCAGCAGCTTAGCCTTTGGACAGTACTACGAGCAGTACTTC. Protein: CASSLAFGQYYEQYF.

V is TRBV30 and J is TRBJ2-1; 11 bases agree with TRBD2. This CDR3 spans 16 amino acids. The trim removed 3 bases at V and 5 bases at J, leaving 9 bases unmatched. Germline values: CDR1 GTSNPN, CDR2 SVGIG (reference sequence). The CDR3 sequence: CAWSDELAGVNNEQFF. The CDR3 coding sequence is TGTGCCTGGAGCGACGAACTAGCGGGAGTTAACAATGAGCAGTTCTTC.

The gene calls are TRBV11-2 and TRBJ2-1; D uncertain. The V end lost 1 base, the J end lost 9 bases, and 19 bases lay between the germline ends. The CDR3 contains 16 residues. From germline, CDR1 is SGHAT and CDR2 FQNNGV. The CDR3 is CASSLAALLTPSEQFF. The CDR3 nucleotides are TGTGCCAGCAGCTTAGCTGCCTTATTAACCCCGAGTGAGCAGTTCTTC.

The genes are TRBV29-1 and TRBJ2-7; no clear D gene. This CDR3 has 12 amino acids. V was shortened by 3 bases and J by 1 base, with 7 bases between the two germline ends. Germline V gene lookup returns CDR1 SQVTM and CDR2 ANQGSEA. In nucleotides, the CDR3 is TGCAGCGTTGATGGGCCTTCCTACGAGCAGTACTTC. Encoded protein: CSVDGPSYEQYF.

This chain uses TRBV28 with TRBJ1-4; maybe TRBD1 (5 bases). The V and J ends lost 5 bases and 5 bases respectively, with 18 bases between them. The CDR3 is made up of 16 amino acids. The germline gives CDR1 MDHEN, CDR2 SYDVKM. CDR3 in DNA: TGTGCCAGCAGTCTCCGGATGGGGACCCTAAATGAAAAACTGTTTTTT. Translated, it gives CASSLRMGTLNEKLFF.

The chain uses TRBV7-2 and TRBJ2-7; D is unclear. Deletions cut 5 bases from V and 0 bases from J, with 17 bases between. The V gene's germline CDR1 is SGHTA and CDR2 FQGNSA. This CDR3 region has 16 residues. CDR3 coding DNA: TGTGCCAGCAGCCCCAGGACGTTCCCTAGCTCCTACGAGCAGTACTTC. This gives the protein CASSPRTFPSSYEQYF.

The table lists this clone with a few counts. The J gene is TRBJ1-1, the V gene TRBV11-3; D is unresolved. The CDR3 spans 12 residues. The V gene lost 5 bases and the J gene lost 8 bases, with 12 bases spanning the gap. From germline, CDR1 is SGHNT and CDR2 YENEEA. CDR3 DNA sequence: TGTGCCAGCAGCCTCGGGGTCAGCGAAGCTTTCTTT. It translates to CASSLGVSEAFF.

To note about this clone: The junction does not match germline at one end; this may be a read error. This specimen includes other DNA sequences encoding the same CDR3. This chain connects TRBV6-5 to TRBJ2-2; TRBD1 aligns across 7 bases. The CDR3 has 16 amino acids. Germline loops: CDR1 MNHEY, CDR2 SVGAGI. As DNA, the CDR3 is TGTGCCAGCAGTTACTTGATGGGACAGAACACCGGGGAGTTGTTTTTT. The encoded protein is CASSYLMGQNTGELFF.

To note about this clone: An end of the junction differs from the germline gene, which may be a read error. The rearrangement uses TRBV29-1 and TRBJ2-7; either TRBD1 or TRBD2 may fit D (5 bases each). The CDR3 extends over 13 amino acids. Per germline, CDR1 SQVTM and CDR2 ANQGSEA. CDR3 bases: TGCACCGTTGAGGGACGCGAATCCTACGAGCAGTACTTC. Amino acid sequence: CTVEGRESYEQYF.

The V gene is TRBV5-6, the J gene TRBJ2-4; D is ambiguous. V was shortened by 0 bases and J by 0 bases, with 4 bases between the two germline ends. The CDR3 consists of 14 residues. Germline CDR1 and CDR2: SGHDT and YYEEEE. The CDR3 is CASSLGLAKNIQYF. The CDR3 region has the DNA TGTGCCAGCAGCTTGGGGCTAGCCAAAAACATTCAGTACTTC.

The chain uses TRBV10-3 and TRBJ1-1; a weak D match, TRBD1 (6 bases). V was cut by 6 bases and J by 1 base, with 6 bases left in between. The CDR3 loop spans 12 amino acids. CDR1 and CDR2 from the germline V gene are ENHRY and SYGVKD. Here the CDR3 DNA reads TGTGCCATCAGACAGGGGAACACTGAAGCTTTCTTT. The encoded protein is CAIRQGNTEAFF.